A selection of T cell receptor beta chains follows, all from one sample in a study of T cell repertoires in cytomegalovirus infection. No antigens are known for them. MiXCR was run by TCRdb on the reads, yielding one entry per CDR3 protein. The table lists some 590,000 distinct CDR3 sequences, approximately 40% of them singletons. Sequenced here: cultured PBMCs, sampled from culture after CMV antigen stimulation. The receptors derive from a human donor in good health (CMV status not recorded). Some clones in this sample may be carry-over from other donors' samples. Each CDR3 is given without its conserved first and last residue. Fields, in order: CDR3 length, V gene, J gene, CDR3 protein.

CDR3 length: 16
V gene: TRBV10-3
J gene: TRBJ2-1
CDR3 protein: AISEFSDFTGVYNEQF

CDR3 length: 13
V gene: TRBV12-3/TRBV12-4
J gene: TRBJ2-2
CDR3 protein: ASSMDRDYTGELF

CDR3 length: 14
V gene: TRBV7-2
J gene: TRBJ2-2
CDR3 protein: ASSNNEVSSTGELF

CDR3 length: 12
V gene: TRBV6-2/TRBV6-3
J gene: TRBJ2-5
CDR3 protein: ASSYPTGLETQY

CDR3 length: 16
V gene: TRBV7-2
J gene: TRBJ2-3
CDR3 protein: ASSLAGNSGRVAYTQY

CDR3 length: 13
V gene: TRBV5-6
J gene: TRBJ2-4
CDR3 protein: ASSRTSGGKNIQY

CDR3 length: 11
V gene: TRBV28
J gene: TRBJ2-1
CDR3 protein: ASSFPARDEQF

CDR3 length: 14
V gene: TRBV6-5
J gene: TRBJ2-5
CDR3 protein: ASPLRLPGLQETQD

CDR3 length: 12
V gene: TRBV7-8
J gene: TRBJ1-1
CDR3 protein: ASSLRRDTTEAF

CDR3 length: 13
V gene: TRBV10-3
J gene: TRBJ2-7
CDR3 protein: AISESGLGTYEQY

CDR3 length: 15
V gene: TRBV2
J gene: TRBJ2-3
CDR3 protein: ASIRLAGGSSTDTQY

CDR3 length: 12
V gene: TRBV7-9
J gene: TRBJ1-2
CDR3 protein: ASSLDGGDYGYT

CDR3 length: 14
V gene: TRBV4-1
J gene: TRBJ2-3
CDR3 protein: ASSQEPSGGADTQY

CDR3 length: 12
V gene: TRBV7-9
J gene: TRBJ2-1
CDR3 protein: ASSLVAGPNEQF

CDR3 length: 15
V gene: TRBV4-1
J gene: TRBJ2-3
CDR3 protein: ASSQPPASGYTDTQY

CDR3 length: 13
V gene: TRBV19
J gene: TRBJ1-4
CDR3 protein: ASTVRRTTNEKLF

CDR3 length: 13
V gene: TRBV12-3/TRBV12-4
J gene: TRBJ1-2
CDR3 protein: ASSIYRESYYGYT

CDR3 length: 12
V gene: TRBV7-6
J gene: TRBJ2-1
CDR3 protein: ASSLAGSYNEQF

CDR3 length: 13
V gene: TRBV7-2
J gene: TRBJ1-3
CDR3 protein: ASSLVGSGGNTIY

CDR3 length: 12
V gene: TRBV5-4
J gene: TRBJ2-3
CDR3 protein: ASIPGPGTDTQY

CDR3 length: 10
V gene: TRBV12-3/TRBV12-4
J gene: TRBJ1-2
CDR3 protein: ASSSGVYGYT

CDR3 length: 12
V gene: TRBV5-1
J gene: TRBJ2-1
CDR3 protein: ASSLRTGNNEQF